These T cell receptor beta chains were read from a single sample in a study of T cell responses to AZD1222 COVID-19 vaccine. TCRdb's copy holds only in-frame clones and misses some; the assay was immunoSEQ multiplex PCR. Counted here are approximately 190,000 clones, approximately 91% occurring once; the ten biggest clones make up roughly 0.99%. The sample was peripheral blood, taken on day 0 of AZD1222 vaccination. The source of these receptors is an adult in good health. CDR3s include the opening cysteine and the closing phenylalanine or tryptophan. D genes are given only for firm matches. Size values are once, few and many counts, or a class for expanded clones, and some rows have none.

D: TRBD1; length: 16; J: TRBJ2-5; V: TRBV6-1; size: NA; DNA: TGTGCCAGCAGTGATGCCCGACAGGGCCCACAAGAGACCCAGTACTTC; CDR3: CASSDARQGPQETQYF
D: TRBD2; length: 16; J: TRBJ2-7; V: TRBV7-9; size: NA; DNA: TGTGCCAGCAGCCCGGGTACTCGACTAGCGATCAACGAGCAGTACTTC; CDR3: CASSPGTRLAINEQYF
D: NA; length: 14; J: TRBJ2-7; V: TRBV6-5; size: NA; DNA: TGTGCCAGCCGAAACCAGGGGGAGGCCTACGAGCAGTACTTC; CDR3: CASRNQGEAYEQYF
D: TRBD1; length: 14; J: TRBJ1-2; V: TRBV19; size: NA; DNA: TGTGCCAGTACCCCTCCCGGGACAGGGTATGGCTACACCTTC; CDR3: CASTPPGTGYGYTF
D: NA; length: 16; J: TRBJ1-5; V: TRBV19; size: NA; DNA: TGTGCCAGTTGTTTACAGGGCCCGGGGGGCAATCAGCCCCAGCATTTT; CDR3: CASCLQGPGGNQPQHF
D: NA; length: 13; J: TRBJ2-4; V: TRBV28; size: NA; DNA: TGTGCCAGCAGTTCCGGGGGCAGGGACATTCAGTACTTC; CDR3: CASSSGGRDIQYF
D: TRBD1; length: 15; J: TRBJ1-5; V: TRBV27; size: NA; DNA: TGTGCCAGCAGGCTGACAGGGGGAGGCAATCAGCCCCAGCATTTT; CDR3: CASRLTGGGNQPQHF
D: TRBD1; length: 16; J: TRBJ2-2; V: TRBV7-6; size: NA; DNA: TGTGCCAGCAGCTTAAGGTGGCAGGGGGCTATCGGGGAGCTGTTTTTT; CDR3: CASSLRWQGAIGELFF
D: NA; length: 12; J: TRBJ1-2; V: TRBV12-3/TRBV12-4; size: NA; DNA: TGTGCCAGCAGCAGGGTGGTGAATGGCTACACCTTC; CDR3: CASSRVVNGYTF
D: NA; length: 13; J: TRBJ1-2; V: TRBV5-5; size: once; DNA: TGTGCCAGCAGCTTGGAAGGGATCTATGGCTACACCTTC; CDR3: CASSLEGIYGYTF
D: TRBD1; length: 15; J: TRBJ2-5; V: TRBV19; size: NA; DNA: TGTGCCAGTAGTCCCCGGACAGGGGGGGTGGAGACCCAGTACTTC; CDR3: CASSPRTGGVETQYF
D: TRBD1; length: 14; J: TRBJ2-7; V: TRBV6-5; size: NA; DNA: TGTGCCAGCAGTTCGTACAGGGGCCCCTACGAGCAGTACTTC; CDR3: CASSSYRGPYEQYF
D: NA; length: 16; J: TRBJ2-2; V: TRBV7-6; size: NA; DNA: TGTGCCAGCAGCTTAGTTCAGGGGGGGTCCACCGGGGAGCTGTTTTTT; CDR3: CASSLVQGGSTGELFF
D: NA; length: 12; J: TRBJ2-7; V: TRBV10-3; size: few; DNA: TGTGCCATCAGTGAGGGGGACTACGAGCAGTACTTC; CDR3: CAISEGDYEQYF
D: NA; length: 15; J: TRBJ1-3; V: TRBV27; size: NA; DNA: TGTGCCAGCAGTTTACTAGGGGGAGGTGGAAACACCATATATTTT; CDR3: CASSLLGGGGNTIYF
D: NA; length: 15; J: TRBJ2-2; V: TRBV19; size: once; DNA: TGTGCCAGTAGTTTATGGGGTCGTCGGTCCGGGGAGCTGTTTTTT; CDR3: CASSLWGRRSGELFF
D: TRBD2; length: 16; J: TRBJ2-1; V: TRBV7-3; size: once; DNA: TGTGCCAGCAGCGGAGAGCGGGGCATTTCCTACAATGAGCAGTTCTTC; CDR3: CASSGERGISYNEQFF
D: NA; length: 14; J: TRBJ2-5; V: TRBV9; size: NA; DNA: TGTGCCAGCAGCGTAGGGGGGGCAGAAGAGACCCAGTACTTC; CDR3: CASSVGGAEETQYF
D: TRBD1; length: 15; J: TRBJ1-6; V: TRBV5-4; size: NA; DNA: TGTGCCAGCAGCGGGGCGACAGGGGCCAATTCACCCCTCCACTTT; CDR3: CASSGATGANSPLHF
D: NA; length: 13; J: TRBJ1-1; V: TRBV29-1; size: NA; DNA: TGCACCTCCCGGGGCCCCGGGGACACTGAAGCTTTCTTT; CDR3: CTSRGPGDTEAFF
D: NA; length: 13; J: TRBJ1-2; V: TRBV27; size: NA; DNA: TGTGCCAGCGGGCAATCGCCTAACTATGGCTACACCTTC; CDR3: CASGQSPNYGYTF
D: TRBD1; length: 14; J: TRBJ1-1; V: TRBV2; size: NA; DNA: TGTGCCAGCAGAGCTACAGGGGATCGGACTGAAGCTTTCTTT; CDR3: CASRATGDRTEAFF
D: TRBD2; length: 16; J: TRBJ2-1; V: TRBV5-1; size: NA; DNA: TGCGCCAGCAGTTTTGATGCTAGCGGGGGAAACAATGAGCAGTTCTTC; CDR3: CASSFDASGGNNEQFF
D: NA; length: 15; J: TRBJ1-4; V: TRBV3-1/TRBV3-2; size: NA; DNA: TGTGCCAGCAGACAAGATGGGGGGGAGAATGAAAAACTGTTTTTT; CDR3: CASRQDGGENEKLFF
D: TRBD1; length: 15; J: TRBJ2-5; V: TRBV24-1; size: NA; DNA: TGTGCCACCAGTGATCCCAGGGGGCCAGGAGAGACCCAGTACTTC; CDR3: CATSDPRGPGETQYF
D: NA; length: 14; J: TRBJ2-1; V: TRBV4-2; size: NA; DNA: TGTGCCAGCAGCCACATTTCAGGGGACAATGAGCAGTTCTTC; CDR3: CASSHISGDNEQFF
D: NA; length: 13; J: TRBJ1-1; V: TRBV19; size: NA; DNA: TGTGCCAGTAGTATTGGGGCAGGTCTTGAAGCTTTCTTT; CDR3: CASSIGAGLEAFF
D: NA; length: 15; J: TRBJ2-1; V: TRBV27; size: NA; DNA: TGTGCCAGCAGTTCCACTAGCATATCCTACAATGAGCAGTTCTTC; CDR3: CASSSTSISYNEQFF
D: TRBD2; length: 15; J: TRBJ2-5; V: TRBV7-2; size: NA; DNA: TGTGCCAGCAGCTTAGCGACTAGCGGGCAAGAGACCCAGTACTTC; CDR3: CASSLATSGQETQYF
D: TRBD2; length: 14; J: TRBJ2-3; V: TRBV5-6; size: NA; DNA: TGTGCCAGCAGCACGGGACTAGCTTTAGATACGCAGTATTTT; CDR3: CASSTGLALDTQYF
D: NA; length: 15; J: TRBJ2-2; V: TRBV5-1; size: once; DNA: TGCGCCAGCAGCTTCGAGGGGGAGAGCACCGGGGAGCTGTTTTTT; CDR3: CASSFEGESTGELFF
D: TRBD1; length: 17; J: TRBJ2-2; V: TRBV7-7; size: NA; DNA: TGTGCCAGCAGCCCACGGCCGACAGGGGCTAACACCGGGGAGCTGTTTTTT; CDR3: CASSPRPTGANTGELFF
D: NA; length: 21; J: TRBJ1-5; V: TRBV28; size: once; DNA: TGTGCCAGCAGTTGGGGCCGGGGGTCCAGCGGAAAAAACCTTAGCCGGCAGCCCCAGCATTTT; CDR3: CASSWGRGSSGKNLSRQPQHF
D: NA; length: 15; J: TRBJ2-2; V: TRBV19; size: NA; DNA: TGTGCCAGTAGTGCGGGGGCCGGATACACCGGGGAGCTGTTTTTT; CDR3: CASSAGAGYTGELFF
D: NA; length: 14; J: TRBJ2-7; V: TRBV2; size: NA; DNA: TGTGCCAGCAGTCCAACCAGGGTCGTAGGCGAGCAGTACTTC; CDR3: CASSPTRVVGEQYF
D: TRBD2; length: 17; J: TRBJ2-7; V: TRBV18; size: NA; DNA: TGTGCCAGCTCACCAGCCGACCGACTAGCGGGAGTAGGCGAGCAGTACTTC; CDR3: CASSPADRLAGVGEQYF
D: TRBD1; length: 16; J: TRBJ1-1; V: TRBV6-2/TRBV6-3; size: NA; DNA: TGTGCCAGCAGTTACTCGCGGGACAGAGGGATCACTGAAGCTTTCTTT; CDR3: CASSYSRDRGITEAFF
D: NA; length: 16; J: TRBJ2-1; V: TRBV3-1/TRBV3-2; size: NA; DNA: TGTGCCAGCAGCCAAGGGGGGACAAGTCTCTACAATGAGCAGTTCTTC; CDR3: CASSQGGTSLYNEQFF
D: NA; length: 13; J: TRBJ2-3; V: TRBV7-3; size: NA; DNA: TGTGCCAGCAGCTTATTTACCACAGATACGCAGTATTTT; CDR3: CASSLFTTDTQYF
D: NA; length: 12; J: TRBJ1-1; V: TRBV2; size: NA; DNA: TGTGCCAGCAGTGAAAGGCCCCGAGAAGCTTTCTTT; CDR3: CASSERPREAFF
D: NA; length: 13; J: TRBJ1-4; V: TRBV2; size: NA; DNA: TGTGCCAGCAGGAGATCGTGGGGTGAAAAACTGTTTTTT; CDR3: CASRRSWGEKLFF
D: TRBD1; length: 16; J: TRBJ1-2; V: TRBV15; size: NA; DNA: TGTGCCACCAGCAGAGGGGAGGGACAGGGCAGATATGGCTACACCTTC; CDR3: CATSRGEGQGRYGYTF
D: TRBD1; length: 15; J: TRBJ1-6; V: TRBV9; size: NA; DNA: TGTGCCAGCAGCGTAGAGGCAGGGGGAAATTCACCCCTCCACTTT; CDR3: CASSVEAGGNSPLHF
D: NA; length: 15; J: TRBJ2-7; V: TRBV7-3; size: NA; DNA: TGTGCCAGCAGCTTAATGGAGGACAGCTCCTACGAGCAGTACTTC; CDR3: CASSLMEDSSYEQYF
D: NA; length: 18; J: TRBJ2-7; V: TRBV21-1; size: NA; DNA: TGTGCCAGCAGCCTATCAGCTCGGAAGCGGGAGAGGGGGGGAAAGCAGTACTTC; CDR3: CASSLSARKRERGGKQYF